This T cell receptor (beta chain) was profiled in a study of T cell responses to AZD1222 COVID-19 vaccine. Points from the study as a whole: Unmutated variant regions are reportedly targeted by nearly half of spike-specific TCRs. It should be noted that donors were predominantly white British and more often female, and clonal diversity was possibly underestimated.

Data came from immunoSEQ multiplex PCR; TCRdb stores just in-frame clones and leaves some out. The sample holds 100,000 or so clones; 70% to 90% are singletons and the top ten take 2% to 3%. Comments on this clone: Antigen unknown.

This CDR3 is 14 amino acids long. Per the germline V gene, CDR1 is ENHRY and CDR2 is SYGVKD. Trimming stripped 4 bases from V and 6 bases from J, with 15 bases between. The chain links TRBV10-3 to TRBJ1-2; TRBD1 might be the D (5 bases). This sequence was found in an adult in good health. The specimen was peripheral blood, collected on day 0 of AZD1222 vaccination. CDR3 sequence reads: CAISAAGRTDGYTF. DNA of the CDR3: TGTGCCATCAGTGCCGCAGGGCGTACTGATGGCTACACCTTC.